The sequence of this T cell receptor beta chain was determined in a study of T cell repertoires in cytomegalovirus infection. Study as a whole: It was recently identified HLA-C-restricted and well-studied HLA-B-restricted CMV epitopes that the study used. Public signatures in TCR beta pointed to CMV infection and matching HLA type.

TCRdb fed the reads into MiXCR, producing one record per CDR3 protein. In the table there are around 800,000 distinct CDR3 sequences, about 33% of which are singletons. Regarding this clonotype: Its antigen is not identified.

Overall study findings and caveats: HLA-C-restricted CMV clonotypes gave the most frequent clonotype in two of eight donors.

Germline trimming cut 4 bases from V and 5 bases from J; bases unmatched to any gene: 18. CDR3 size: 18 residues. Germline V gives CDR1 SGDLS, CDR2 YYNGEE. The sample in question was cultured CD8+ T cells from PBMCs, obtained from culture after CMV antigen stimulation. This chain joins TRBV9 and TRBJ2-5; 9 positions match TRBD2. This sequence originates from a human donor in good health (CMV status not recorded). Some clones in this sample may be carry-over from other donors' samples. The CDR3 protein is CASSLQSTSGEGRETQYF. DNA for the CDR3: TGTGCCAGCAGCCTACAATCGACTAGCGGTGAGGGACGGGAGACCCAGTACTTC.